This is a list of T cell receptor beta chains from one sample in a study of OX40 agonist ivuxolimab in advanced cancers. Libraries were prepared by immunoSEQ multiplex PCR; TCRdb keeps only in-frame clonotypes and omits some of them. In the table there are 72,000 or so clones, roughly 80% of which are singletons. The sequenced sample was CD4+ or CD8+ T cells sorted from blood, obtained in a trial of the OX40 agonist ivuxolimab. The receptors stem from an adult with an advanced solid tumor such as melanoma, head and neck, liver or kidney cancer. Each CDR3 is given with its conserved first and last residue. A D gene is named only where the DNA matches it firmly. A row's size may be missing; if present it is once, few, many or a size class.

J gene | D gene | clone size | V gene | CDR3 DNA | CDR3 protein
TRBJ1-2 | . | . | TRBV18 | TGTGCCAGCTCACCAGAGCAGGGGAAGTATGGCTACACCTTC | CASSPEQGKYGYTF
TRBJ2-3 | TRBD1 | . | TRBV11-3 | TGTGCCAGCAGCTTGGGACAGGGAGCAGATACGCAGTATTTT | CASSLGQGADTQYF
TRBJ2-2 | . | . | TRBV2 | TGTGCCAGCAACAGGGATGCGAACACCGGGGAGCTGTTTTTT | CASNRDANTGELFF
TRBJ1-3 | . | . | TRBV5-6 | TGTGCCAGCAGCTTGGACAGGAGCTCTGGAAACACCATATATTTT | CASSLDRSSGNTIYF
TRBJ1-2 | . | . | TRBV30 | TGTGCCTGGAGGCAAAACGGACGGTTGGGCCTACTCTACACCTTC | CAWRQNGRLGLLYTF
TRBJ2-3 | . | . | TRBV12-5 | TGTGCTAGTGCCTTAGGAGGGACAGATACGCAGTATTTT | CASALGGTDTQYF
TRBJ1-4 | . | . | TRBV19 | TGTGCCAGTACCTACAGTCAGCTAGCTAATGAAAAACTGTTTTTT | CASTYSQLANEKLFF
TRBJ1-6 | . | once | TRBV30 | TGTGCCTGGAGTGTGGGGGCGTGGGCCCTCCACTTT | CAWSVGAWALHF
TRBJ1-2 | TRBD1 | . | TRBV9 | TGTGCCAGCAGCGACCCGGGACAGGGGTTCTATGGCTACACCTTC | CASSDPGQGFYGYTF
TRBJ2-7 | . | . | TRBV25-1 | TGTGCCAGCAGGCGGGACAGCTACGAGCAGTACTTC | CASRRDSYEQYF
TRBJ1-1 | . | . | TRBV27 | TGTGCCAGCAGTTTACCAGGGGAAAGCACTGAAGCTTTCTTT | CASSLPGESTEAFF
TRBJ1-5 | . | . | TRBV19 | TGTGCCAGCCTTCCCCCGGGGGGTGGCAATCAGCCCCAGCATTTT | CASLPPGGGNQPQHF
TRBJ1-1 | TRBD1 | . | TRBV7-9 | TGTGCCGGGGACAGGGAGACCACTGAAGCTTTCTTT | CAGDRETTEAFF
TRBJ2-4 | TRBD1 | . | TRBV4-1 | TGCGCCAGCAGCATCATCCGGGACAGCAAAAACATTCAGTACTTC | CASSIIRDSKNIQYF
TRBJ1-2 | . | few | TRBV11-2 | TGTGCCAGCAGCCCTATTAAGGGTCCCTATGGCTACACCTTC | CASSPIKGPYGYTF
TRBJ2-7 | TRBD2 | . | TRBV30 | TGTGCCTGGAGTGTGTCCCGGGACTACTCCTACGAGCAGTACTTC | CAWSVSRDYSYEQYF
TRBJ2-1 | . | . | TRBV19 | TGTGCCAGTAGTATGAGGCAGGGTAACAATGAGCAGTTCTTC | CASSMRQGNNEQFF
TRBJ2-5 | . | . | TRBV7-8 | TGTGCCAGCAGCGTAGGTTGGGGGGCGGAAGAGACCCAGTACTTC | CASSVGWGAEETQYF
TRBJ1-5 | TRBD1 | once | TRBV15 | TGTGCCACCAGCAGTTCAGGGGGCTTAAGGGATTTGCAGCCCCAGCATTTT | CATSSSGGLRDLQPQHF
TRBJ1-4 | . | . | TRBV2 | TGTGCCAGCAGTGCCGTTGTAGGGAAAAAACTGTTTTTT | CASSAVVGKKLFF
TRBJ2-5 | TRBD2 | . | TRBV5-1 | TGCGCCAGCAGCTTGAATAGCGGGGGAGGAGAGACCCAGTACTTC | CASSLNSGGGETQYF
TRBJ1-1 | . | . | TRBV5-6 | TGTGCCAGCAGCTTCGGGACCGGCACTGAAGCTTTCTTT | CASSFGTGTEAFF
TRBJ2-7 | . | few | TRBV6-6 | TGTGCCAGCAGTCGCTCCCCTTCCGCGGGAAGGGGCGAGCAGTACTTC | CASSRSPSAGRGEQYF
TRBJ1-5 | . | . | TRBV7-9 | TGTGCCAGCAGCCCCCGTGGAGATAGCAATCAGCCCCAGCATTTT | CASSPRGDSNQPQHF
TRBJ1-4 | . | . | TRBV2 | TGTGCCAGCAGTGAGGTCATGATTAATGAAAAACTGTTTTTT | CASSEVMINEKLFF
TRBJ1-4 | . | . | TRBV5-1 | TGCGCCAGCAGCTTGGACGGTGCAACTAATGAAAAACTGTTTTTT | CASSLDGATNEKLFF
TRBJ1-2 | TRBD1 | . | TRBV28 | TGTGCCAGCAGTTTGGGGACAGGCTATGGCTACACCTTC | CASSLGTGYGYTF
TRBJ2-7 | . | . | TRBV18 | TGTGCCAGCTCAGCAAGCTACGAGCAGTACTTC | CASSASYEQYF
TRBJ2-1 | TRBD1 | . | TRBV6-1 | TGTGCCAGCACCATTCGGACAGGGGTGGCTGAGCAGTTCTTC | CASTIRTGVAEQFF
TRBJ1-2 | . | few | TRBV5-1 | TGCGCCAGCAGCTCTGTGACAGGTGCCTATGGCTACACCTTC | CASSSVTGAYGYTF
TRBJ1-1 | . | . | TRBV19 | TGTGCCAGTAGTATTATGACGGCCGGGGAAACTGAAGCTTTCTTT | CASSIMTAGETEAFF
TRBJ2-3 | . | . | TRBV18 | TGTGCCAGCTCACCTAATTCGATAGGGACAGATACGCAGTATTTT | CASSPNSIGTDTQYF
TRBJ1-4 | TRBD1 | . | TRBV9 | TGTGCCAGCAGCGTAGGAACCGGGACAGGGGGTGAAAAACTGTTTTTT | CASSVGTGTGGEKLFF
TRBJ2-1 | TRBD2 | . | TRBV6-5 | TGTGCCAGCAGTTACGGGGGGGGGAGAAGTGAGCAGTTCTTC | CASSYGGGRSEQFF
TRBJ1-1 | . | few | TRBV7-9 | TGTGCCAGCACCCTGGGTAGGGGAATTGGTGAAGCTTTCTTT | CASTLGRGIGEAFF
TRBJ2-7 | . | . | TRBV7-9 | TGTGCCAGCAGGTCGGTGGACGGAAAGCAAAATGGGCAGTACTTC | CASRSVDGKQNGQYF
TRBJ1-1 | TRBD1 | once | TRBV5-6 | TGTGCCAGCAGCTTGGGGCAGGGGGCGATTGTTGCTTTCTTT | CASSLGQGAIVAFF
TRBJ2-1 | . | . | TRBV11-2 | TGTGCCAGCTTGTCGGGCAATGAGCAGTTCTTC | CASLSGNEQFF
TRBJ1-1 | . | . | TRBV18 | TGTGCCAGCTCCCTCGGGACCGAGAACACTGAAGCTTTCTTT | CASSLGTENTEAFF
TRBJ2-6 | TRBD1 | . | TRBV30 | TGTGCCTGCAGTCTTACAGGGGCCTCTGGGGCCAACGTCCTGACTTTC | CACSLTGASGANVLTF
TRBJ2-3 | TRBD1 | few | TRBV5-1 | TGCGCCAGCAGCTTACGCCTAGTTCAGGGGGCGGGAGATACGCAGTATTTT | CASSLRLVQGAGDTQYF
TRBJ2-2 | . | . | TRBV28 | TGTGCCAGCAAGAGGGGACGGACGAACACCGGGGAGCTGTTTTTT | CASKRGRTNTGELFF
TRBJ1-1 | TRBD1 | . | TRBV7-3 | TGTGCCAGCAGCTCCGGGACAGGGGGCACTGAAGCTTTCTTT | CASSSGTGGTEAFF
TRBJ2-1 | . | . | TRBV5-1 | TGCGCCAGCAGCTTGGGGGCAGCCTCCCAGGGCAATGAGCAGTTCTTC | CASSLGAASQGNEQFF
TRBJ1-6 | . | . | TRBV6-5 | TGTGCCAGCAGTTCGGAGAACTATTCACCCCTCCACTTT | CASSSENYSPLHF
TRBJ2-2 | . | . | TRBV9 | TGTGCCAGCAGAGTGGGACAGAACACCGGGGAGCTGTTTTTT | CASRVGQNTGELFF